What follows are 9 T cell receptor beta chains derived from one specimen sequenced in a study of patients and donors after allogeneic stem cell transplantation. TCRdb reprocessed the RT-PCR reads via MiXCR and lists one record per CDR3 protein. The table shows under 200,000 distinct CDR3 sequences, with around 28% occurring only once. The sequenced sample was blood, either unsorted or a sorted T cell fraction (not recorded which). The receptor source for this set is a human donor who was either an allogeneic HSCT recipient or a stem cell or donor lymphocyte infusion donor (not recorded which). It is not recorded whose cells these are; they may come from a transplant donor.

The rearrangement uses TRBV12-3 or TRBV12-4 and TRBJ2-7, with 7 bases that match TRBD1. This CDR3 is 13 amino acids long. V trimming: 3 bases; J trimming: 5 bases; junction bases outside the gene matches: 4. As DNA, the CDR3 is TGTGCCAGCAGTTTCCCTGACAGGGACGAGCAGTACTTC. Translated, it gives CASSFPDRDEQYF.

J is TRBJ2-3 and V is TRBV10-1, with 8 bases that match TRBD2. This CDR3 contains 15 residues. Unmatched junction bases numbered 7, after V lost 8 bases and J lost 0 bases. The germline V gene has CDR1 WNHNN and CDR2 SYGVQD (reference sequence). In nucleotides, the CDR3 is TGCGCCAGCTCGGGGGGGTTTACTAGCACAGATACGCAGTATTTT. As protein: CASSGGFTSTDTQYF.

The chain uses TRBV20-1 and TRBJ1-1; tentative D call: TRBD1 (5 bases). The CDR3 sequence is 16 residues long. Germline-derived CDR1 and CDR2 are DFQATT and SNEGSKA (reference sequence). Trimming shortened V by 6 bases and J by 2 bases, and 22 bases separated the two germline ends. The CDR3 region is CSAGGAGRGSNTEAFF. The CDR3 region has the DNA TGCAGTGCCGGAGGAGCGGGAAGGGGCTCAAACACTGAAGCTTTCTTT.

The CDR3 DNA sequence: TGTGCCTGGAGTGTCCTCTTGGCAGGGGATGGAAACACCATATATTTT. Translated, it gives CAWSVLLAGDGNTIYF. The chain couples TRBV30 to TRBJ1-3; D possibly corresponds to TRBD1 (6 bases). Germline V lookup: CDR1 GTSNPN, CDR2 SVGIG (reference sequence). V gave up 0 bases and J gave up 3 bases, with 15 bases separating them. The CDR3 length is 16 residues.

V is TRBV28 and J is TRBJ1-4; no clear D. From germline, CDR1 is MDHEN and CDR2 SYDVKM. V lost 7 bases, J lost 0 bases, and 9 bases lay in between. This CDR3 is 14 amino acids long. The CDR3 coding sequence is TGTGCCAGCAATTTTAGGACAACTAATGAAAAACTGTTTTTT. This translates into CASNFRTTNEKLFF.

This clonotype was seen more than once but under ten times. The chain carries TRBV30 and TRBJ1-5; D possibly corresponds to TRBD1 (6 bases). From germline, CDR1 is GTSNPN and CDR2 SVGIG (reference sequence). The CDR3 runs to 15 residues. The V gene lost 2 bases and the J gene lost 5 bases, with 16 bases spanning the gap. The CDR3 protein is CAWSIRGRGYQPQHF. The CDR3 DNA reads TGTGCCTGGAGTATCAGGGGAAGAGGTTATCAGCCCCAGCATTTT. The full variable domain, completed using reference TRBV30 and TRBJ1-5, is SQTIHQWPATLVQPVGSPLSLECTVEGTSNPNLYWYRQAAGRGLQLLFYSVGIGQISSEVPQNLSASRPQDRQFILSSKKLLLSDSGFYLCAWSIRGRGYQPQHFGDGTRLSIL.

This clonotype was seen repeatedly, ten times or more. The chain uses TRBV9 and TRBJ1-1; the D is unclear. Germline CDR1 SGDLS, CDR2 YYNGEE. The CDR3 sequence is 15 residues long. V was pared by 0 bases and J by 0 bases, with 9 bases between. CDR3 in amino acids: CASSVGITLNTEAFF. The CDR3 DNA reads TGTGCCAGCAGCGTAGGCATCACACTGAACACTGAAGCTTTCTTT.

This clonotype was seen at least ten times. V and J are TRBV5-1 and TRBJ1-4; no firm D call. With 5 bases removed from V and 5 bases from J, the gap between germline ends came to 13 bases. Germline CDR1 is SGHRS and CDR2 is YFSETQ. The CDR3 has 14 amino acids. CDR3 in DNA: TGCGCCAGCAGAAGATATTCTGGAAATGAAAAACTGTTTTTT. It specifies CASRRYSGNEKLFF.

The chain carries TRBV7-2 and TRBJ2-5; TRBD2 is a possible D gene (6 bases). Germline CDR1 is SGHTA and CDR2 is FQGNSA. The CDR3 covers 15 residues. Trimming left V 1 base short and J 5 bases short, with 14 bases between. The CDR3 sequence is CASSLGLSGRETQYF. The CDR3 nucleotides read TGTGCCAGCAGCTTAGGACTTAGCGGACGGGAGACCCAGTACTTC.